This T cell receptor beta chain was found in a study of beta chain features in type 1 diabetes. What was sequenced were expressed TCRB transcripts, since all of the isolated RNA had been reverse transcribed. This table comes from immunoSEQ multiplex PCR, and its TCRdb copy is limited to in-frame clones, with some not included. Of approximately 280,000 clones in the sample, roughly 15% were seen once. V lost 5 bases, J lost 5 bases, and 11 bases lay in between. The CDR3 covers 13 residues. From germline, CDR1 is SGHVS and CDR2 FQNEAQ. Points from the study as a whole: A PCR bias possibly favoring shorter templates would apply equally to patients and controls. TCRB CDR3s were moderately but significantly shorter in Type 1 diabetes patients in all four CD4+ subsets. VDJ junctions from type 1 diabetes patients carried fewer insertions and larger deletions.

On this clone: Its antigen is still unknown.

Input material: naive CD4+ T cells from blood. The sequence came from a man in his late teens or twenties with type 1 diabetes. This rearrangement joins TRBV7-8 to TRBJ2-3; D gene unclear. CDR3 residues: CASSASTGDTQYF. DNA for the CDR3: TGTGCCAGCAGCGCCTCGACGGGAGATACGCAGTATTTT.